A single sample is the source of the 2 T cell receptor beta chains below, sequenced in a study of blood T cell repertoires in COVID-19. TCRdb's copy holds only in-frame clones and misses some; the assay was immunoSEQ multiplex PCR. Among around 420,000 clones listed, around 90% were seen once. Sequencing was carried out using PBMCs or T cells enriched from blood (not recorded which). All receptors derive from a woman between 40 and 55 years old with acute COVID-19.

The CDR3 DNA reads TGTGCCAGCAGTTTTAGGCTGACAGGGGGCCTCGGAACTGAAGCTTTCTTT. This codes for CASSFRLTGGLGTEAFF. The rearrangement uses TRBV11-2 and TRBJ1-1; 10 nucleotides match TRBD1. This CDR3 region has 17 residues. J was trimmed by 5 bases and V by 6 bases; bases with no gene match: 15. Germline CDR1 reads SGHAT; CDR2 reads FQNNGV.

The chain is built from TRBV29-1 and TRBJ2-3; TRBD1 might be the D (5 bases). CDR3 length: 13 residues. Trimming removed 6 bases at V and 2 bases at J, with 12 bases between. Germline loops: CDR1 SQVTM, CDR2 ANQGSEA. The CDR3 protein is CSVLRDDTDTQYF. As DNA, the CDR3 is TGCAGCGTGCTCAGGGATGACACAGATACGCAGTATTTT.